Below, one T cell receptor beta chain is given with its context. Only in-frame clones appear in the TCRdb table, and some are missing; sequencing was by immunoSEQ multiplex PCR. The sample records around 49,000 clones, about 92% being singletons. The data were obtained in a study of control samples from healthy donors and cancer patients. J gave up 3 bases and V 7 bases, and 7 bases lay outside the gene matches. CDR1 is MDHEN, CDR2 SYDVKM, per germline. The CDR3 runs to 14 residues. The chain is built from TRBV28 and TRBJ2-7; 9 positions agree with TRBD1. The TCR originated in a man aged 35 to 55 with colorectal cancer. The source material was PBMCs. The CDR3 region has the DNA TGTGCCAGCATTCCCTCGACAGGGGGCTACGAGCAGTACTTC. It is translated as CASIPSTGGYEQYF.